This is a list of T cell receptor beta chains from one sample in a study of PD-L1 blockade in urothelial cancer. Profiling relied on immunoSEQ multiplex PCR, and the TCRdb table lists in-frame clones only, not all of them. The table has some 63,000 clones, 81% seen once. This sample comprised PBMCs, obtained around atezolizumab (anti-PD-L1) treatment. Receptors originate from a man aged 70-80 years with urothelial cancer. CDR3s include the opening cysteine and the closing phenylalanine or tryptophan. The D gene is left open where the match is weak. Clone size, where shown, is once, few, many, or a class for clones that have expanded.

j_call: TRBJ1-1
d_call: NA
v_call: TRBV2
clone_size: NA
cdr3_aa: CASSINRNMNTEAFF
cdr3_nt: TGTGCCAGCAGTATCAACAGAAATATGAACACTGAAGCTTTCTTT

j_call: TRBJ1-1
d_call: NA
v_call: TRBV6-5
clone_size: few
cdr3_aa: CASSYDTTEAFF
cdr3_nt: TGTGCCAGCAGTTACGACACCACTGAAGCTTTCTTT

j_call: TRBJ1-1
d_call: TRBD1
v_call: TRBV6-6
clone_size: NA
cdr3_aa: CASRRGQDNTEAFF
cdr3_nt: TGTGCCAGCAGAAGGGGACAGGATAACACTGAAGCTTTCTTT

j_call: TRBJ2-7
d_call: NA
v_call: TRBV11-2
clone_size: NA
cdr3_aa: CASSLGQSYEQYF
cdr3_nt: TGTGCCAGCAGCTTAGGACAGTCCTACGAGCAGTACTTC

j_call: TRBJ2-5
d_call: TRBD1
v_call: TRBV25-1
clone_size: NA
cdr3_aa: CASSDKGTGGLAGETQYF
cdr3_nt: TGTGCCAGCAGTGATAAGGGGACAGGGGGCCTAGCTGGAGAGACCCAGTACTTC

j_call: TRBJ1-5
d_call: NA
v_call: TRBV7-9
clone_size: NA
cdr3_aa: CASSLYVDQPQHF
cdr3_nt: TGTGCCAGCAGCTTATACGTAGATCAGCCCCAGCATTTT

j_call: TRBJ2-7
d_call: TRBD1
v_call: TRBV25-1
clone_size: NA
cdr3_aa: CASSGRDRGGSEQYF
cdr3_nt: TGTGCCAGCAGTGGAAGGGACAGGGGTGGATCCGAGCAGTACTTC

j_call: TRBJ1-2
d_call: TRBD1
v_call: TRBV7-9
clone_size: NA
cdr3_aa: CASSLGAGGEQYGYTF
cdr3_nt: TGTGCCAGCAGCTTAGGGGCAGGGGGAGAACAGTATGGCTACACCTTC

j_call: TRBJ1-5
d_call: NA
v_call: TRBV19
clone_size: NA
cdr3_aa: CASKSGPDQPQHF
cdr3_nt: TGTGCCAGTAAATCAGGGCCCGATCAGCCCCAGCATTTT

j_call: TRBJ2-7
d_call: TRBD1
v_call: TRBV5-6
clone_size: NA
cdr3_aa: CASSWTGPSYEQYF
cdr3_nt: TGTGCCAGCAGCTGGACAGGGCCCTCCTACGAGCAGTACTTC

j_call: TRBJ1-1
d_call: TRBD1
v_call: TRBV5-1
clone_size: NA
cdr3_aa: CASSWGGQGGTEAFF
cdr3_nt: TGCGCCAGCAGCTGGGGGGGACAGGGAGGCACTGAAGCTTTCTTT

j_call: TRBJ1-2
d_call: NA
v_call: TRBV6-5
clone_size: NA
cdr3_aa: CASSSTGGRDGYTF
cdr3_nt: TGTGCCAGCAGCTCCACGGGAGGGAGGGATGGCTACACCTTC

j_call: TRBJ1-4
d_call: NA
v_call: TRBV4-3
clone_size: once
cdr3_aa: CASSQEVGDRGSTGGKLFF
cdr3_nt: TGCGCCAGCAGCCAAGAGGTCGGCGACAGAGGGTCGACGGGGGGAAAACTGTTTTTT

j_call: TRBJ2-4
d_call: NA
v_call: TRBV4-1
clone_size: few
cdr3_aa: CASSQGEGNGPKNIQYF
cdr3_nt: TGCGCCAGCAGCCAGGGAGAAGGGAACGGGCCCAAAAACATTCAGTACTTC

j_call: TRBJ1-1
d_call: TRBD1
v_call: TRBV4-2
clone_size: NA
cdr3_aa: CASSQETGVTEAFF
cdr3_nt: TGTGCCAGCAGCCAAGAGACAGGGGTCACTGAAGCTTTCTTT

j_call: TRBJ2-5
d_call: TRBD1
v_call: TRBV30
clone_size: NA
cdr3_aa: CAWSGTGAEETQYF
cdr3_nt: TGTGCCTGGAGTGGGACAGGGGCAGAAGAGACCCAGTACTTC

j_call: TRBJ2-7
d_call: NA
v_call: TRBV7-2
clone_size: once
cdr3_aa: CASSLASGSHYEQYF
cdr3_nt: TGTGCCAGCAGCTTAGCGAGCGGGTCTCACTACGAGCAGTACTTC

j_call: TRBJ1-5
d_call: NA
v_call: TRBV10-3
clone_size: few
cdr3_aa: CAISGGQHQPQHF
cdr3_nt: TGTGCCATCAGTGGGGGGCAGCATCAGCCCCAGCATTTT

j_call: TRBJ2-1
d_call: NA
v_call: TRBV5-4
clone_size: NA
cdr3_aa: CASSVQDNEQFF
cdr3_nt: TGTGCCAGCAGCGTTCAGGACAATGAGCAGTTCTTC